Below are 24 T cell receptor beta chains sequenced from a single sample in a study of a mutant IDH1 vaccine in newly diagnosed glioma (TCRdb year 2021). The library relied on the immunoSEQ multiplex PCR assay. This is the immuneACCESS table as TCRdb keeps it, with only in-frame sequences that have V and J called. A part of the clones is gone; compared with another copy, unresolved V genes explain less than half, and the rest is unexplained. Here the sample has 82,000 or so clones; around 85% occur a single time. The ten largest make up over 2% of the sample. The time point label, read with the paper, signifies: week 23, last vaccination. Each vaccine dose was 300 ug of a 20-mer mutant IDH1 peptide in Montanide, given subcutaneously with topical imiquimod. Their cognate antigens are unknown. The sample consisted of PBMCs, taken from a glioma patient whose treatment included an IDH1 peptide vaccine. The receptor set was obtained from a man younger than 40 with glioma. Some clones in this sample may be carry-over from other donors' samples.

This clone was counted a few times. The chain links TRBV15 to TRBJ1-2; the match to TRBD1 covers 7 bases. CDR3 length: 14 residues. Germline V gene data show CDR1 as LNHNV and CDR2 as YYDKDF (reference sequence). J was trimmed by 4 bases and V by 2 bases; bases with no gene match: 4. The CDR3 spells CATSRRDRIYGYTF. The CDR3 DNA follows: TGTGCCACCAGCAGAAGGGACAGAATCTATGGCTACACCTTC.

The chain joins TRBV9 to TRBJ2-1; possible D gene TRBD1, 5 bases. The length of the CDR3 is 13 residues. Trimming shortened V by 3 bases and J by 8 bases, and 12 bases separated the two germline ends. Germline lookup yields CDR1 SGDLS and CDR2 YYNGEE. CDR3 amino acids: CASSGIRVDEQFF. DNA for the CDR3: TGTGCCAGCAGCGGGATCAGGGTGGATGAGCAGTTCTTC.

The chain carries TRBV7-9 and TRBJ2-3, with D possibly matching TRBD1 (5 bases). CDR3 size: 15 residues. The V gene's germline CDR1 is SEHNR and CDR2 FQNEAQ (reference sequence). V gave up 5 bases and J gave up 0 bases, with 12 bases separating them. CDR3 in amino acids: CASSRRGSSTDTQYF. The CDR3 DNA sequence: TGTGCCAGCAGCCGAAGGGGCTCCAGCACAGATACGCAGTATTTT.

The chain has TRBV6-6 and TRBJ1-4; D gene unclear. CDR1 is MNHNY and CDR2 is SVGAGI in the germline V gene (reference sequence). V shed 2 bases and J shed 7 bases, with 11 bases lying between them. The CDR3 loop spans 14 amino acids. CDR3 sequence: CASSYDLHGEKLFF. The CDR3 DNA follows: TGTGCCAGCAGTTACGATTTGCACGGTGAAAAACTGTTTTTT.

The J gene is TRBJ2-6, the V gene TRBV19; TRBD1 matches at 7 bases. The CDR3 is 17 amino acids. CDR1 LNHDA and CDR2 SQIVND come from the germline V gene (reference sequence). The J segment lost 1 base and the V segment lost 5 bases, leaving 8 bases of the junction unmatched. The chain's CDR3 is CASSSPGQLSGANVLTF. CDR3 coding DNA: TGTGCCAGTAGTTCCCCGGGACAGTTATCTGGGGCCAACGTCCTGACTTTC.

V gene TRBV18 combines with J gene TRBJ2-5; the D is unclear. The germline V gene has CDR1 KGHSH and CDR2 LQKENI. V lost 4 bases to trimming and J lost 5 bases, with 8 bases between them. The CDR3 covers 12 residues. The CDR3 nucleotides read TGTGCCAGCTCACGCGACCGGGAGACCCAGTACTTC. Its translation: CASSRDRETQYF.

The CDR3: CASSPGTGGAETQYF. DNA for the CDR3: TGCGCCAGCAGCCCCGGGACAGGGGGAGCAGAGACCCAGTACTTC. The rearrangement links TRBV5-1 to TRBJ2-5; 11 bases align to TRBD1. Per germline, CDR1 SGHRS and CDR2 YFSETQ. The CDR3 has 15 residues. V lost 4 bases to trimming and J lost 4 bases; unmatched junction nucleotides: 6.

V and J are TRBV9 and TRBJ2-3; TRBD2 agrees at 9 bases. The CDR3 extends over 15 amino acids. Per germline, CDR1 SGDLS and CDR2 YYNGEE. V lost 4 bases, J lost 5 bases, and 8 bases stayed unmatched. The CDR3 protein is CASSPSGGQVDTQYF. The CDR3 DNA is TGTGCCAGCAGCCCCAGCGGGGGGCAAGTAGATACGCAGTATTTT.

The chain uses TRBV30 and TRBJ1-1, with a tentative D call TRBD1 (5 bases). Germline V CDR1 and CDR2: GTSNPN, SVGIG (reference sequence). Trimming stripped 2 bases from V and 4 bases from J, with 23 bases between. This CDR3 comprises 17 residues. This CDR3 reads CAWSPLSGPYSVTEAFF. CDR3 DNA: TGTGCCTGGAGTCCCCTGTCGGGACCCTACTCGGTCACTGAAGCTTTCTTT. Looking up the rest from reference TRBV30 and TRBJ1-1 gives the full variable domain: SQTIHQWPATLVQPVGSPLSLECTVEGTSNPNLYWYRQAAGRGLQLLFYSVGIGQISSEVPQNLSASRPQDRQFILSSKKLLLSDSGFYLCAWSPLSGPYSVTEAFFGQGTRLTVV.

The chain recombines TRBV5-4 with TRBJ1-4, with a tentative D call TRBD1 (6 bases). The ends were cut back, 2 bases at V and 1 base at J, with 15 bases in the middle. Germline V gene sequence: CDR1 SGHNT, CDR2 YYREEE (reference sequence). The CDR3 spans 17 residues. CDR3 region: CASSFGGGRETNEKLFF. CDR3 nucleotide sequence: TGTGCCAGCAGCTTTGGTGGGGGGCGTGAAACTAATGAAAAACTGTTTTTT.

The V call is TRBV7-9, the J call TRBJ1-6; the match to TRBD1 covers 9 bases. Trimming removed 5 bases from V and 3 bases from J; junction bases left unmatched: 8. The CDR3 length is 17 residues. Germline CDR1 is SEHNR and CDR2 is FQNEAQ (reference sequence). CDR3 residues: CASSPWTGALYNSPLHF. The CDR3 DNA sequence: TGTGCCAGCAGCCCGTGGACAGGGGCCCTCTATAATTCACCCCTCCACTTT.

V gene TRBV27 combines with J gene TRBJ2-7; D possibly matches TRBD1 or TRBD2 (5 bases each). V gave up 6 bases and J gave up 4 bases, with 22 bases separating them. Germline values: CDR1 MNHEY, CDR2 SMNVEV (reference sequence). This CDR3 contains 16 residues. In DNA form, the CDR3 reads TGTGCCAGCAGCGATGCGCCGGGACGGCGATCTTACGAGCAGTACTTC. Its translation: CASSDAPGRRSYEQYF.

The V and J genes are TRBV6-4 and TRBJ1-1; D unclear. The ends were cut back, 0 bases at V and 1 base at J, with 9 bases in the middle. CDR1 and CDR2 (germline): MRHNA, SNTAGT. This CDR3 is built from 15 residues. The CDR3 DNA is TGTGCCAGCAGTGACTCGGGCAGGTCGAACACTGAAGCTTTCTTT. This codes for CASSDSGRSNTEAFF.

This clone has a handful of counts. The chain has TRBV19 and TRBJ1-1; the D gene is possibly TRBD1 (5 bases). Germline V CDR1 and CDR2: LNHDA, SQIVND (reference sequence). Trimming pared 3 bases from V and 5 bases from J, leaving 13 bases between. This CDR3 comprises 14 residues. CDR3 bases: TGTGCCAGTAGTATTAGCACAGGAAATACTGAAGCTTTCTTT. This encodes CASSISTGNTEAFF. Together with reference TRBV19 and TRBJ1-1, the CDR3 gives the full variable domain: DGGITQSPKYLFRKEGQNVTLSCEQNLNHDAMYWYRQDPGQGLRLIYYSQIVNDFQKGDIAEGYSVSREKKESFPLTVTSAQKNPTAFYLCASSISTGNTEAFFGQGTRLTVV.

The V call is TRBV30, the J call TRBJ2-1; D uncertain. The germline V and J ends were trimmed by 1 base and 4 bases, with 23 bases remaining between them. The CDR3 has 18 amino acids. CDR1 GTSNPN and CDR2 SVGIG come from the germline V gene (reference sequence). The CDR3 DNA sequence: TGTGCCTGGAGTGACCTCAGGACCTCAGAGCGAGAATACAATGAGCAGTTCTTC. Encoded protein: CAWSDLRTSEREYNEQFF.

The V call is TRBV9, the J call TRBJ2-1; 9 bases line up with TRBD1. V lost 4 bases, J lost 7 bases, and 9 bases stayed unmatched. There are 15 residues in the CDR3. Germline V gene lookup returns CDR1 SGDLS and CDR2 YYNGEE. CDR3 residues: CASSPGQGLGNEQFF. The CDR3 nucleotides read TGTGCCAGCAGCCCGGGACAGGGATTAGGGAATGAGCAGTTCTTC.

J is TRBJ2-1 and V is TRBV19; 14 nucleotides match TRBD2. The length of the CDR3 is 14 residues. The germline V gene encodes CDR1 LNHDA and CDR2 SQIVND (reference sequence). V shed 6 bases and J 7 bases; nucleotides not matched to a gene: 2. The CDR3 coding sequence is TGTGCCAGTAGGACTAGCGGGGGGGGTAATGAGCAGTTCTTC. Translating gives CASRTSGGGNEQFF.

The gene calls are TRBV14 and TRBJ1-6, with TRBD1 matching over 8 bases. Germline CDR1 and CDR2: SGHDN and FVKESK. The CDR3 loop spans 16 amino acids. Germline trimming cut 0 bases from V and 10 bases from J; bases unmatched to any gene: 8. The DNA of the CDR3 is TGTGCCAGCAGCCAAGAAGGACAGGGCTACGTATCACCCCTCCACTTT. Translating it yields CASSQEGQGYVSPLHF.

This rearrangement joins TRBV9 to TRBJ2-1, with 7 bases aligning to TRBD2. Germline values: CDR1 SGDLS, CDR2 YYNGEE. Trimming at V came to 3 bases and at J to 8 bases, leaving 8 bases not matched to a gene. The CDR3 has 14 residues. The CDR3 region has the DNA TGTGCCAGCAGCGCGGGAGGTAGCAAGGATGAGCAGTTCTTC. It codes for CASSAGGSKDEQFF. Complete variable domain (other parts from reference TRBV9 and TRBJ2-1): DSGVTQTPKHLITATGQRVTLRCSPRSGDLSVYWYQQSLDQGLQFLIQYYNGEERAKGNILERFSAQQFPDLHSELNLSSLELGDSALYFCASSAGGSKDEQFFGPGTRLTVL.

The chain employs TRBV18 and TRBJ1-2; possible D gene TRBD1, 6 bases. Trimming removed 5 bases at V and 5 bases at J, with 12 bases between. Germline lookup yields CDR1 KGHSH and CDR2 LQKENI. This CDR3 comprises 13 residues. CDR3 residues: CASSSTQGYGYTF. The CDR3 region has the DNA TGTGCCAGCTCATCGACACAGGGTTATGGCTACACCTTC.

The rearrangement links TRBV7-2 to TRBJ1-2; 9 nucleotides match TRBD1. CDR1 is SGHTA, CDR2 FQGNSA, per germline. The trim removed 5 bases at V and 7 bases at J, leaving 5 bases unmatched. This CDR3 is built from 13 residues. The CDR3 region is CASSPDRGGGYTF. The DNA of the CDR3 is TGTGCCAGCAGCCCGGACAGGGGAGGTGGCTACACCTTC.

This clone was recorded only once. This chain links TRBV5-1 with TRBJ2-1; TRBD2 aligns across 8 bases. In germline, CDR1 is SGHRS, CDR2 YFSETQ. After removal of 3 bases from V and 5 bases from J, the junction contained 7 bases not matched to a gene. This CDR3 is built from 15 residues. CDR3 sequence: CASSSASGGDNEQFF. In DNA form, the CDR3 reads TGCGCCAGCAGCTCTGCGAGCGGGGGTGACAATGAGCAGTTCTTC.

The rearrangement joins TRBV19 to TRBJ2-1, with 12 nucleotides matching TRBD2. Per germline, CDR1 LNHDA and CDR2 SQIVND (reference sequence). The CDR3 runs 15 residues. V lost 6 bases to trimming and J lost 8 bases; unmatched junction nucleotides: 8. CDR3 DNA sequence: TGTGCCAGTAGCAATCTAGCGGGGGGGCAAGATGAGCAGTTCTTC. Encoded protein: CASSNLAGGQDEQFF.

There are a few counts of this clone. The rearrangement links TRBV4-2 to TRBJ1-5; D call uncertain. From germline, CDR1 is LGHNA and CDR2 YNFKEQ. CDR3 length equals 13 residues. The V gene lost 4 bases and the J gene lost 7 bases, with 11 bases spanning the gap. The DNA for the CDR3 is TGTGCCAGCAGCCGGTCCTGGGGACAGCCCCAGCATTTT. This gives the protein CASSRSWGQPQHF.